A single sample is the source of the 29 T cell receptor beta chains below, sequenced in a study of human T cells and chemical hapten exposure. TCRdb processed the RACE reads anew with MiXCR; each CDR3 protein has one entry. The sample lists around 110,000 distinct CDR3 sequences, 11% seen once, with more than 2% in the top ten. Time point meaning: patch test 3, about 24 weeks after DPC sensitization. Described treatment: therapeutic diphenylcyclopropenone sensitization with weekly scalp DPC. The specimen comprised whole blood, sampled in connection with sensitization to the hapten diphenylcyclopropenone (DPC). The receptors were sampled from a woman aged 45-65 years with alopecia areata. Some clones in this sample may be carry-over from other donors' samples.

This clonotype was seen a handful of times. In DNA form, the CDR3 reads TGTGCCAGCAGCCTCAGCGGGGTAAGCGAGCAGTACTTC. It yields the protein CASSLSGVSEQYF. This rearrangement joins TRBV3-1 to TRBJ2-7; 7 bases match TRBD2. The CDR3 has 13 residues. Germline assignment: CDR1 LGHDT and CDR2 YNNKEL (reference sequence). V was clipped by 4 bases and J by 6 bases; unmatched bases: 6.

The chain combines TRBV2 with TRBJ2-3, with TRBD2 matching over 13 bases. CDR1 SNHLY and CDR2 FYNNEI come from the germline V gene. This CDR3 spans 15 amino acids. After removal of 5 bases from V and 5 bases from J, the junction contained 4 bases not matched to a gene. The CDR3 here is CASSPRTSGRDTQYF. The CDR3, as DNA: TGTGCCAGCAGTCCCCGGACTAGCGGGAGAGATACGCAGTATTTT.

This clonotype was observed a few times. The junction differs from germline at one of its ends, possibly a read error. The chain recombines TRBV20-1 with TRBJ1-1, with D unresolved. The CDR3 has 12 amino acids. CDR1 and CDR2 from the germline V gene are DFQATT and SNEGSKA (reference sequence). CDR3 sequence: CSVIDGNAEAFF. The CDR3 DNA is TGCAGTGTCATAGACGGGAACGCTGAAGCTTTCTTT.

This clonotype was counted between two and nine times. The chain is built from TRBV7-2 and TRBJ2-5; D is unresolved. Germline values: CDR1 SGHTA, CDR2 FQGNSA. The CDR3 length is 14 residues. V was cut by 5 bases and J by 1 base, with 11 bases left in between. Here the CDR3 DNA reads TGTGCCAGCAGCCATCTCCGGGTCCAAGAGACCCAGTACTTC. The encoded protein is CASSHLRVQETQYF.

The rearrangement uses TRBV29-1 and TRBJ2-7; a weak D match, TRBD1 (6 bases). The CDR3 has 12 amino acids. V shed 4 bases and J shed 5 bases, with 12 bases lying between them. From germline, CDR1 is SQVTM and CDR2 ANQGSEA. The CDR3 DNA follows: TGCAGCGTTGGCCCCTCAGGGGACGAGCAGTACTTC. Translation gives CSVGPSGDEQYF.

The V call is TRBV3-1, the J call TRBJ1-2; D is uncertain. V dropped 4 bases and J dropped 2 bases, with 2 bases sitting between them. The germline V gene has CDR1 LGHDT and CDR2 YNNKEL (reference sequence). The CDR3 is made up of 11 amino acids. CDR3 sequence (DNA): TGTGCCAGCAGCCTCAACTATGGCTACACCTTC. This gives the protein CASSLNYGYTF.

There are many counts of this clonotype. The J gene is TRBJ1-2, the V gene TRBV20-1, with 7 positions matching TRBD1. Germline V CDR1 and CDR2: DFQATT, SNEGSKA (reference sequence). The CDR3 extends over 14 amino acids. The V segment lost 2 bases and the J segment 2 bases; nucleotides outside the gene matches: 5. The CDR3 here is CSARNTGENYGYTF. The CDR3 DNA reads TGCAGTGCTAGAAATACAGGGGAGAACTATGGCTACACCTTC.

The chain joins TRBV28 to TRBJ1-5; 8 bases are shared with TRBD1. The CDR3 loop spans 13 amino acids. Per the germline V gene, CDR1 is MDHEN and CDR2 is SYDVKM. The ends lost 4 bases at V and 8 bases at J; junction bases unmatched: 4. CDR3 DNA sequence: TGTGCCAGCAGTTCAGGGGGCGCGGAGCCCCAGCATTTT. Protein: CASSSGGAEPQHF.

In the case of this clonotype: One base away lies a much larger clone, so this may be a sequencing read error. CDR3 residues: CASSSQTLGSDEQYF. CDR3 DNA sequence: TGTGCCAGTAGTTCTCAGACCCTGGGGAGCGACGAGCAGTACTTC. This chain links TRBV19 with TRBJ2-7, with D tentatively TRBD2 (5 bases). The CDR3 length is 15 residues. Germline values: CDR1 LNHDA, CDR2 SQIVND (reference sequence). V was trimmed by 5 bases and J by 5 bases, leaving 19 bases between them.

CDR3 bases: TGCAGTGCCCGGGGACTAGCGGTCTCCGATACGCAGTATTTT. Its translation: CSARGLAVSDTQYF. The chain recombines TRBV20-1 with TRBJ2-3, with 11 nucleotides matching TRBD2. Germline V CDR1 and CDR2: DFQATT, SNEGSKA (reference sequence). V trimming: 6 bases; J trimming: 6 bases; junction bases outside the gene matches: 8. The CDR3 sequence is 14 residues long.

This clonotype came up a few times. The chain employs TRBV7-9 and TRBJ2-1; D ambiguous. V was shortened by 1 base and J by 10 bases, with 17 bases between the two germline ends. The length of the CDR3 is 15 residues. Germline V CDR1 and CDR2: SEHNR, FQNEAQ (reference sequence). As DNA, the CDR3 is TGTGCCAGCAGCTTAGAGTCATTACCCTACGGGGAGCAGTTCTTC. It translates to CASSLESLPYGEQFF.

The V and J genes are TRBV12-3 or TRBV12-4 and TRBJ2-7, with 9 bases identical to TRBD2. CDR3 length: 14 residues. Trimming cost V 5 bases and J 2 bases; bases outside gene matches: 4. CDR3 amino acids: CASSVTSGAYEQYF. CDR3 nucleotides: TGTGCCAGCAGTGTGACTAGCGGCGCCTACGAGCAGTACTTC.

This chain uses TRBV27 with TRBJ2-1, with D possibly being TRBD1 or TRBD2 (5 bases each). V lost 1 base and J 2 bases, leaving 12 bases between the germline ends. Germline V gives CDR1 MNHEY, CDR2 SMNVEV (reference sequence). The CDR3 is 16 residues long. This CDR3 reads CASSLWGTSAYNEQFF. The DNA of the CDR3 is TGTGCCAGCAGTTTATGGGGGACGTCCGCCTACAATGAGCAGTTCTTC.

In this sample, this clonotype turned up many times. The rearrangement links TRBV12-3 or TRBV12-4 to TRBJ1-5, with D maybe TRBD1 (5 bases). The length of the CDR3 is 14 residues. The V and J ends lost 5 bases and 2 bases respectively, with 10 bases between them. The chain's CDR3 is CASSPRDGNQPQHF. In DNA form, the CDR3 reads TGTGCCAGCAGTCCCCGGGACGGCAATCAGCCCCAGCATTTT.

This clonotype was counted ten times or more. The chain recombines TRBV20-1 with TRBJ2-7, with D perhaps TRBD2 (5 bases). Trimming removed 2 bases at V and 4 bases at J, with 21 bases between. Looked up from germline, CDR1 is DFQATT and CDR2 is SNEGSKA (reference sequence). The CDR3 length is 16 residues. The CDR3 reads CSARFVRDSIPYEQYF. The CDR3 DNA follows: TGCAGTGCTAGATTCGTCCGGGATTCGATCCCGTACGAGCAGTACTTC.

This chain uses TRBV29-1 with TRBJ2-3, with 8 bases lining up with TRBD2. Germline CDR1 SQVTM, CDR2 ANQGSEA. The ends lost 2 bases at V and 4 bases at J; junction bases unmatched: 2. This CDR3 region has 13 residues. This CDR3 reads CSVEPGGADTQYF. The DNA for the CDR3 is TGCAGCGTTGAACCGGGAGGGGCAGATACGCAGTATTTT.

This clonotype was seen only a few times. The V call is TRBV29-1, the J call TRBJ2-3, with 9 bases aligning to TRBD2. J gave up 4 bases and V 4 bases, and 3 bases lay outside the gene matches. The CDR3 covers 13 residues. Germline V lookup: CDR1 SQVTM, CDR2 ANQGSEA. CDR3 sequence (DNA): TGCAGCGTTGCGCTAGCGGGGCCAGATACGCAGTATTTT. Protein product: CSVALAGPDTQYF.

The chain is built from TRBV7-9 and TRBJ2-7, with a weak D call TRBD2 (6 bases). Germline CDR1 and CDR2: SEHNR and FQNEAQ (reference sequence). The CDR3 is 14 residues long. With 5 bases removed from V and 2 bases from J, the gap between germline ends came to 13 bases. The CDR3 nucleotides read TGTGCCAGCAGCCCGAATGGACTAACCTACGAGCAGTACTTC. Its protein product is CASSPNGLTYEQYF.

This clonotype was detected ten times or more. This chain uses TRBV2 with TRBJ1-1, with a tentative D call TRBD1 (5 bases). The CDR3 spans 14 residues. The germline V gene has CDR1 SNHLY and CDR2 FYNNEI. V dropped 3 bases and J dropped 3 bases, with 11 bases sitting between them. The CDR3 coding sequence is TGTGCCAGCAGTGATGGGGCGGCGGACACTGAAGCTTTCTTT. It specifies CASSDGAADTEAFF. Full variable domain (outside the CDR3, taken from reference TRBV2 and TRBJ1-1): EPEVTQTPSHQVTQMGQEVILRCVPISNHLYFYWYRQILGQKVEFLVSFYNNEISEKSEIFDDQFSVERPDGSNFTLKIRSTKLEDSAMYFCASSDGAADTEAFFGQGTRLTVV.

The chain combines TRBV3-1 with TRBJ1-2; the D is unclear. V gave up 4 bases and J gave up 0 bases, with 12 bases separating them. CDR1 is LGHDT and CDR2 is YNNKEL in the germline V gene (reference sequence). CDR3 size: 15 residues. CDR3 loop: CASSPVHSTNYGYTF. CDR3 DNA: TGTGCCAGCAGCCCCGTACATTCGACTAACTATGGCTACACCTTC.

In the case of this clonotype: A read error may produce the germline difference seen at one junction end. The V and J genes are TRBV5-8 and TRBJ2-5; unclear D gene. The CDR3 is made up of 15 amino acids. Germline V gives CDR1 SGHTS, CDR2 YDEGEE. In DNA, the CDR3 is TGTGTCAGCAGCTTAATCAGCGCCACACCGCAGGCCCAGTACTTC. Residues: CVSSLISATPQAQYF.

This clonotype was seen a handful of times. This chain connects TRBV7-2 to TRBJ1-6; D uncertain. V shed 7 bases and J shed 7 bases, with 11 bases lying between them. CDR1 SGHTA and CDR2 FQGNSA come from the germline V gene. This CDR3 contains 13 residues. CDR3 protein: CASTFEWNSPLHF. In nucleotides, the CDR3 is TGTGCCAGCACCTTCGAATGGAATTCACCCCTCCACTTT.

This clonotype has a count of ten or more. This chain links TRBV20-1 with TRBJ2-7; 13 nucleotides align to TRBD2. CDR1 and CDR2 from the germline V gene are DFQATT and SNEGSKA (reference sequence). The length of the CDR3 is 13 residues. The J segment lost 6 bases and the V segment lost 4 bases, leaving 3 bases of the junction unmatched. CDR3 region: CSATGLAGVEQYF. The CDR3 DNA reads TGCAGTGCTACCGGACTAGCGGGAGTCGAGCAGTACTTC.

The rearrangement uses TRBV5-6 and TRBJ2-1, with D possibly matching TRBD1 (6 bases). V dropped 2 bases and J dropped 6 bases, with 18 bases sitting between them. Germline loops: CDR1 SGHDT, CDR2 YYEEEE. The CDR3 is 16 residues long. The CDR3 loop is CASSFPTGDTGNEQFF. For the CDR3, the DNA is TGTGCCAGCAGCTTCCCTACCGGGGACACGGGCAATGAGCAGTTCTTC. Based on the CDR3 plus reference TRBV5-6 and TRBJ2-1, the full variable domain is DAGVTQSPTHLIKTRGQQVTLRCSPKSGHDTVSWYQQALGQGPQFIFQYYEEEERQRGNFPDRFSGHQFPNYSSELNVNALLLGDSALYLCASSFPTGDTGNEQFFGPGTRLTVL.

The chain has TRBV11-2 and TRBJ2-1; 13 bases agree with TRBD2. CDR1 is SGHAT, CDR2 FQNNGV, per germline. CDR3 size: 18 residues. After removal of 4 bases from V and 7 bases from J, the junction contained 13 bases not matched to a gene. CDR3 loop: CASSWGLAGKTLLNEQFF. The CDR3, as DNA: TGTGCCAGCAGCTGGGGACTAGCGGGAAAAACACTGTTAAATGAGCAGTTCTTC. Looking up the rest from reference TRBV11-2 and TRBJ2-1 gives the full variable domain: EAGVAQSPRYKIIEKRQSVAFWCNPISGHATLYWYQQILGQGPKLLIQFQNNGVVDDSQLPKDRFSAERLKGVDSTLKIQPAKLEDSAVYLCASSWGLAGKTLLNEQFFGPGTRLTVL.

This clonotype came up many times. This chain connects TRBV20-1 to TRBJ2-6, with 7 bases fitting TRBD1. The trim removed 6 bases at V and 1 base at J, leaving 9 bases unmatched. In germline, CDR1 is DFQATT, CDR2 SNEGSKA (reference sequence). The CDR3 sequence is 16 residues long. DNA for the CDR3: TGCAGTGCGCCGGGACAGTCGCGGTCTGGGGCCAACGTCCTGACTTTC. This gives the protein CSAPGQSRSGANVLTF.

In its sample, this clonotype was seen a few times. The chain is built from TRBV4-2 and TRBJ1-1; D not resolved. The length of the CDR3 is 12 residues. The germline gives CDR1 LGHNA, CDR2 YNFKEQ. Trimming left V 0 bases short and J 10 bases short, with 9 bases between. CDR3 protein: CASSQDFTGAFF. In DNA form, the CDR3 reads TGTGCCAGCAGCCAAGATTTCACGGGAGCTTTCTTT.

Only a few counts were recorded for this clonotype. This sequence joins TRBV20-1 and TRBJ1-2, with 11 bases that match TRBD1. V dropped 8 bases and J dropped 4; count of bases not matched to a gene: 21. Germline lookup yields CDR1 DFQATT and CDR2 SNEGSKA (reference sequence). The CDR3 has 18 amino acids. CDR3 sequence (DNA): TGCAGTCCGATTTCCTTCCGGGACAGGGGGTCTTTCGGCTATGGCTACACCTTC. This encodes CSPISFRDRGSFGYGYTF.

A word on this clonotype: A clone one base away is much larger, so this may be a read error. The rearrangement joins TRBV5-1 to TRBJ2-1; D remains ambiguous. Germline CDR1 is SGHRS and CDR2 is YFSETQ. The CDR3 runs to 13 residues. CDR3 residues: CASRLDDSPGKFF. Here the CDR3 DNA reads TGCGCCAGCCGCTTGGATGATAGCCCGGGCAAGTTCTTC.